A selection of T cell receptor beta chains follows, all from one sample in a study of patients and donors after allogeneic stem cell transplantation. TCRdb re-analysed the RT-PCR reads in MiXCR, keeping a single row per CDR3 protein. This table holds about 88,000 distinct CDR3 sequences, roughly 43% found once. The material sequenced was blood, either unsorted or a sorted T cell fraction (not recorded which). Receptors originate from a human donor who was either an allogeneic HSCT recipient or a stem cell or donor lymphocyte infusion donor (not recorded which). It is not recorded whose cells these are; they may come from a transplant donor. Both conserved end residues are part of each CDR3. A D gene is named only where the DNA matches it firmly. Clone size, where shown, is once, few, many, or a class for clones that have expanded.

d_gene: TRBD1; abundance: .; j_gene: TRBJ1-5; v_gene: TRBV20-1; CDR3aa: CSAQRDRGIQPQHF; CDR3nt: TGCAGTGCTCAAAGAGACAGGGGTATCCAGCCCCAGCATTTT
d_gene: .; abundance: once; j_gene: TRBJ1-1; v_gene: TRBV20-1; CDR3aa: CSASWGNTEAFF; CDR3nt: TGCAGTGCTAGCTGGGGGAACACTGAAGCTTTCTTT
d_gene: .; abundance: .; j_gene: TRBJ1-2; v_gene: TRBV28; CDR3aa: CASIHGGANYGYTF; CDR3nt: TGTGCCAGCATTCACGGGGGAGCTAACTATGGCTACACCTTC
d_gene: .; abundance: .; j_gene: TRBJ1-1; v_gene: TRBV20-1; CDR3aa: CSARPSEGYTEAFF; CDR3nt: TGCAGTGCTAGACCCTCCGAGGGATACACTGAAGCTTTCTTT
d_gene: TRBD1; abundance: few; j_gene: TRBJ1-2; v_gene: TRBV5-1; CDR3aa: CASSFGRTGYYGYTF; CDR3nt: TGCGCCAGCAGCTTCGGTCGGACAGGCTATTATGGCTACACCTTC
d_gene: .; abundance: few; j_gene: TRBJ1-1; v_gene: TRBV9; CDR3aa: CASSPQLVKGLITEAFF; CDR3nt: TGTGCCAGCAGCCCCCAGTTGGTTAAGGGTTTAATCACTGAAGCTTTCTTT
d_gene: TRBD1; abundance: .; j_gene: TRBJ2-3; v_gene: TRBV29-1; CDR3aa: CSVLIDRGTDTQYF; CDR3nt: TGCAGCGTTCTAATCGACAGGGGCACAGATACGCAGTATTTT
d_gene: .; abundance: few; j_gene: TRBJ1-1; v_gene: TRBV19; CDR3aa: CASSSGIVMNTEAFF; CDR3nt: TGTGCCAGTAGTTCAGGGATAGTTATGAACACTGAAGCTTTCTTT
d_gene: TRBD1; abundance: .; j_gene: TRBJ1-1; v_gene: TRBV20-1; CDR3aa: CSATPIGQGVMEAFF; CDR3nt: TGCAGTGCCACTCCTATCGGACAGGGGGTAATGGAAGCTTTCTTT
d_gene: TRBD1; abundance: .; j_gene: TRBJ1-2; v_gene: TRBV7-9; CDR3aa: CASSLHRGENYGYTF; CDR3nt: TGTGCCAGCAGCTTACACAGGGGCGAAAACTATGGCTACACCTTC
d_gene: .; abundance: .; j_gene: TRBJ2-1; v_gene: TRBV20-1; CDR3aa: CSAGVWSNEQFF; CDR3nt: TGCAGTGCGGGGGTGTGGAGCAATGAGCAGTTCTTC
d_gene: TRBD2; abundance: .; j_gene: TRBJ2-1; v_gene: TRBV15; CDR3aa: CATSTDRTSGRLYNEQFF; CDR3nt: TGTGCCACCAGCACAGACCGGACTAGCGGGAGGTTATACAATGAGCAGTTCTTC
d_gene: TRBD2; abundance: .; j_gene: TRBJ2-5; v_gene: TRBV7-2; CDR3aa: CASSSGTSGKETQYF; CDR3nt: TGTGCCAGCAGCTCGGGGACTAGCGGGAAAGAGACCCAGTACTTC
d_gene: .; abundance: few; j_gene: TRBJ1-2; v_gene: TRBV5-1; CDR3aa: CASSFPDSPYGYTF; CDR3nt: TGCGCCAGCAGCTTCCCCGACAGCCCATATGGCTACACCTTC
d_gene: .; abundance: .; j_gene: TRBJ1-2; v_gene: TRBV5-1; CDR3aa: CASSLAGDSYGYTF; CDR3nt: TGCGCCAGCAGCTTGGCCGGGGATTCCTATGGCTACACCTTC
d_gene: .; abundance: once; j_gene: TRBJ2-5; v_gene: TRBV21-1; CDR3aa: CASSCCGQETQYF; CDR3nt: TGTGCCAGCAGCTGCTGCGGGCAGGAGACCCAGTACTTC
d_gene: .; abundance: .; j_gene: TRBJ1-2; v_gene: TRBV4-3; CDR3aa: CASSQDSSGQGYGYTF; CDR3nt: TGCGCCAGCAGCCAAGATAGTTCAGGACAAGGGTATGGCTACACCTTC
d_gene: .; abundance: once; j_gene: TRBJ2-7; v_gene: TRBV27; CDR3aa: CASSPLEAYEQYF; CDR3nt: TGTGCCAGCAGTCCCCTTGAGGCATACGAGCAGTACTTC
d_gene: TRBD1; abundance: .; j_gene: TRBJ1-2; v_gene: TRBV5-1; CDR3aa: CASSPFGTGGYGYTF; CDR3nt: TGCGCCAGCAGCCCTTTCGGGACAGGGGGCTATGGCTACACCTTC
d_gene: .; abundance: .; j_gene: TRBJ1-3; v_gene: TRBV12-3/TRBV12-4; CDR3aa: CAGSPGTSGNTIYF; CDR3nt: TGTGCCGGCAGCCCTGGGACCTCAGGAAACACCATATATTTT
d_gene: .; abundance: few; j_gene: TRBJ1-4; v_gene: TRBV6-5; CDR3aa: CASAGSTWRGEKLFF; CDR3nt: TGTGCCAGCGCAGGGTCAACCTGGCGGGGTGAAAAACTGTTTTTT
d_gene: .; abundance: .; j_gene: TRBJ2-1; v_gene: TRBV27; CDR3aa: CASSFRASLVSNEQFF; CDR3nt: TGTGCCAGCAGTTTTAGGGCCAGTTTGGTGTCGAATGAGCAGTTCTTC
d_gene: .; abundance: .; j_gene: TRBJ1-2; v_gene: TRBV5-1; CDR3aa: CASSPRADHLNYGYTF; CDR3nt: TGCGCCAGCAGCCCGAGGGCCGACCACTTAAACTATGGCTACACCTTC
d_gene: .; abundance: .; j_gene: TRBJ1-1; v_gene: TRBV20-1; CDR3aa: CSALPTVNTEAFF; CDR3nt: TGCAGTGCCCTCCCGACAGTGAACACTGAAGCTTTCTTT
d_gene: TRBD2; abundance: .; j_gene: TRBJ2-1; v_gene: TRBV9; CDR3aa: CASSDTAGDYNEQFF; CDR3nt: TGTGCCAGCAGCGATACAGCGGGGGACTACAATGAGCAGTTCTTC
d_gene: .; abundance: few; j_gene: TRBJ1-5; v_gene: TRBV29-1; CDR3aa: CSVLVSGRNGNQPQHF; CDR3nt: TGCAGCGTTTTGGTTTCTGGGAGAAATGGCAATCAGCCCCAGCATTTT
d_gene: .; abundance: .; j_gene: TRBJ1-1; v_gene: TRBV11-1; CDR3aa: CASSPRQRRGTEAFF; CDR3nt: TGTGCCAGCAGCCCCCGACAGCGACGAGGAACTGAAGCTTTCTTT
d_gene: .; abundance: few; j_gene: TRBJ1-1; v_gene: TRBV6-2/TRBV6-3; CDR3aa: CASGRGTEAFF; CDR3nt: TGTGCCTCGGGGAGAGGGACTGAAGCTTTCTTT
d_gene: .; abundance: .; j_gene: TRBJ2-3; v_gene: TRBV3-1; CDR3aa: CASSLGSFTDTQYF; CDR3nt: TGTGCCAGCAGCCTGGGAAGTTTTACAGATACGCAGTATTTT
d_gene: .; abundance: .; j_gene: TRBJ1-3; v_gene: TRBV9; CDR3aa: CASSPPASRSTIYF; CDR3nt: TGTGCCAGCAGCCCCCCGGCTTCTCGGAGCACCATATATTTT
d_gene: TRBD1; abundance: few; j_gene: TRBJ1-1; v_gene: TRBV6-5; CDR3aa: CASSYGDSRGAFF; CDR3nt: TGTGCCAGCAGTTACGGGGACAGCCGAGGGGCTTTCTTT
d_gene: TRBD1; abundance: .; j_gene: TRBJ1-6; v_gene: TRBV2; CDR3aa: CASRRTGDNYNSPLHF; CDR3nt: TGTGCCAGCAGGCGGACAGGGGATAACTATAATTCACCCCTCCACTTT
d_gene: .; abundance: few; j_gene: TRBJ1-1; v_gene: TRBV12-3/TRBV12-4; CDR3aa: CASRPFTGNTEAFF; CDR3nt: TGTGCCAGCAGGCCTTTCACAGGGAACACTGAAGCTTTCTTT
d_gene: .; abundance: few; j_gene: TRBJ1-4; v_gene: TRBV11-2; CDR3aa: CASSPTAVNEKLFF; CDR3nt: TGTGCCAGCAGCCCCACGGCGGTTAATGAAAAACTGTTTTTT
d_gene: .; abundance: few; j_gene: TRBJ1-4; v_gene: TRBV29-1; CDR3aa: CSVTGTSNEKLFF; CDR3nt: TGCAGCGTCACGGGGACGAGTAATGAAAAACTGTTTTTT
d_gene: .; abundance: once; j_gene: TRBJ1-2; v_gene: TRBV28; CDR3aa: CASSPTISGHGYTF; CDR3nt: TGTGCCAGCAGTCCCACTATATCCGGACATGGCTACACCTTC
d_gene: .; abundance: .; j_gene: TRBJ1-2; v_gene: TRBV7-9; CDR3aa: CASSFEEGINYGYTF; CDR3nt: TGTGCCAGCAGCTTTGAGGAGGGAATTAACTATGGCTACACCTTC
d_gene: .; abundance: .; j_gene: TRBJ1-2; v_gene: TRBV7-2; CDR3aa: CASSLPTSQGYGYTF; CDR3nt: TGTGCCAGCAGCTTACCAACGTCGCAGGGATATGGCTACACCTTC
d_gene: TRBD1; abundance: .; j_gene: TRBJ1-3; v_gene: TRBV5-1; CDR3aa: CASSPSTGASGNTIYF; CDR3nt: TGCGCCAGCAGCCCGTCGACAGGGGCATCTGGAAACACCATATATTTT
d_gene: .; abundance: .; j_gene: TRBJ1-5; v_gene: TRBV5-5; CDR3aa: CASRFIVSGRNQPQHF; CDR3nt: TGTGCCAGCAGGTTTATTGTATCCGGGAGGAATCAGCCCCAGCATTTT
d_gene: .; abundance: .; j_gene: TRBJ1-2; v_gene: TRBV12-3/TRBV12-4; CDR3aa: CASSLSQGLQGYTF; CDR3nt: TGTGCCAGCAGTTTAAGTCAGGGGCTACAGGGCTACACCTTC
d_gene: .; abundance: few; j_gene: TRBJ1-1; v_gene: TRBV6-5; CDR3aa: CASSYSGVGVRTEAFF; CDR3nt: TGTGCCAGCAGTTACTCTGGGGTGGGGGTGCGGACTGAAGCTTTCTTT